This T cell receptor beta chain is from a study of blood T cell repertoires in COVID-19 (dated by TCRdb to the early 2020s). Regarding the research as a whole: Samples covering the acute and convalescent phases of COVID-19 were provided by collaborators in the United States, Italy and Spain. The material from the prospective study consisted of cDNA or gDNA derived from T cells, B-cell-depleted T cells, or PBMCs. Nearly every sample came with metadata listing a de-identified subject ID, COVID-19 status, age in years and sex. Subjects who had been exposed to COVID-19, were actively infected with it, or had recovered from it provided the deeply sampled blood TCRbeta repertoires that made up the dataset. Where HLA class I and class II types were available, the types were taken from metadata supplied by the sample provider, not from assay-based typing. The samples were drawn from the first 160 participants of the ongoing ImmuneRACE study and from 1,200 or so subjects provided by 6 global collaborators. The repertoires were released in a freely available public database meant as a resource for research on the immune response to SARS-CoV-2.

The collaborating institutions used their own protocols to collect whole blood in K2EDTA tubes. Collaborator samples were shipped for TCRbeta analysis as frozen whole blood, isolated PBMCs, or DNA extracted from either sample type. A word on this clone: Its specific antigen is unknown. No base quality information exists; no much larger clone differs at one position.

Study-level results and caveats: Clinical and demographic metadata were provided uncurated, with the amount varying by source and participant.

CDR1 is given as LNHDA and CDR2 as SQIVND, both from the germline V gene (reference sequence). From the cysteine through the phenylalanine, the CDR3 covers 16 amino acids. Only the CDR3 part of the read is kept: 48 bases, read in frame from the first base. V trim: 4 bases; J trim: 5 bases; unmatched bases: 9. TCRbeta CDR3 regions were amplified from genomic DNA using the immunoSEQ Assay, a bias-controlled multiplex PCR. As for how the authors treated the data: The number of nucleated cells in each sample was estimated from the amplification of reference gene primers within the assay. Sequence reads were collapsed and filtered to measure the absolute abundance of every unique TCRbeta CDR3 rearrangement. For each sample, productive Simpson clonality was calculated as the square root of Simpson's diversity index over productive rearrangements. TCRdb's version of the immuneACCESS table is confined to in-frame rearrangements and falls short of the full clone set. An unresolved V gene accounts for under half of the shortfall where checked; the remainder is of unknown origin. V and J calls and clone size follow that table, whereas D and trimming were derived from the DNA. In this sample the table shows roughly 74,000 clones, 88% of which occur a single time. The ten biggest clones cover around 1.9% of the sample.

Sequenced: peripheral blood. The chain employs TRBV19 and TRBJ1-5; 9 of the junction bases match TRBD1. The sequence was collected from an elderly woman with active or convalescent COVID-19. The nucleotide sequence is TGTGCCAGTAGTACAGAAACAGGGGGCTGGTATCAGCCCCAGCATTTT. This sequence encodes CASSTETGGWYQPQHF.